This TCR beta chain was sequenced in a study of PD-1 blockade in classical Hodgkin lymphoma. Study results and limitations: Newly diagnosed and completely responding patients shared comparable baseline diversity. Factors driving the repertoire differences, possibly disease activity or prior therapy, remain undefined.

Relapse after autologous stem cell transplantation occurred in every patient, and brentuximab vedotin exposure varied. The CD4+ T cells used were purified from thawed PBMCs through magnetic negative selection. As regards this clone: Its matching antigen is unknown.

Assay used: immunoSEQ multiplex PCR; TCRdb lists only in-frame clones, some missing. The repertoire has around 12,000 clones, 90% of them found once; the top ten carry 0.5%. The source material was CD4+ T cells from blood, sampled at baseline. This clonotype was obtained from a human donor with classical Hodgkin lymphoma.

The CDR3 bases are TGTGCCAGCAGCTTAGAAGGGGCGGGAGGGCCCCATGAGCAGTTCTTC. It encodes CASSLEGAGGPHEQFF. The V and J genes are TRBV7-8 and TRBJ2-1; 9 bases map to TRBD2. The ends lost 1 base at V and 8 bases at J; junction bases unmatched: 9. CDR3 size: 16 residues. Germline values: CDR1 SGHVS, CDR2 FQNEAQ. The entire variable domain, with the rest obtained from reference TRBV7-8 and TRBJ2-1, is as follows: GAGVSQSPRYKVAKRGQDVALRCDPISGHVSLFWYQQALGQGPEFLTYFQNEAQLDKSGLPSDRFFAERPEGSVSTLKIQRTQQEDSAVYLCASSLEGAGGPHEQFFGPGTRLTVL.